This T cell receptor beta chain was observed in a study of cytomegalovirus exposure and HLA in healthy donors. Germline V gene data show CDR1 as LNHDA and CDR2 as SQIVND (reference sequence). J was trimmed by 5 bases and V by 8 bases; bases with no gene match: 9. The CDR3 loop spans 14 amino acids. Amplification used 60 Vbeta primers and 13 Jbeta primers. The assay was immunoSEQ multiplex PCR, and TCRdb's table has in-frame clones only and misses some. This table has approximately 150,000 clones, about 80% appearing once. As to this clone: Its antigen is as yet unknown.

Study findings and constraints: Some V segments could not be told apart, so they were left out, TRBV6-2 and TRBV6-3 among them. Reportedly, fewer N-insertions than the roughly 600-donor mean appeared in an Asian-associated ancestry cluster in a later analysis. Several of the most significant clusters appeared linked to common viral pathogens, based on a later analysis. A likely sequencing artifact accounted for one observed cluster of highly shared sequence variants.

V gene TRBV19 combines with J gene TRBJ2-7, with 10 bases fitting TRBD1. The clonotype originates from a man aged 40-49 years in good health and CMV-seronegative. The sample comprised PBMCs. The CDR3 DNA reads TGTGCCAGTTCCCGGGACAGGGGTTTCAACGAGCAGTACTTC. Its protein is CASSRDRGFNEQYF.